This T cell receptor (beta chain) was sequenced for a study of blood T cells in healthy people across ages. Findings and limits, study-wide: Whereas aged donors had fewer naive CD4+ cells, long-lived donors had more of them and higher diversity.

In each sample, at least 6.5 million PBMCs were isolated. A second about 7 to 12 cycle PCR used barcoded and J-beta primers. TCRdb processed the 5' RACE reads anew with MiXCR; each CDR3 protein has one entry. The data contain roughly 800,000 distinct CDR3 sequences, about 53% of them singletons. A note on this clonotype: Its antigen is not identified.

With V trimmed by 7 bases and J by 8 bases, 12 bases remained unmatched. Germline lookup yields CDR1 SGHRS and CDR2 YFSETQ. The CDR3 runs 15 residues. Sequencing was done on a sample of blood. V is TRBV5-1 and J is TRBJ2-1; TRBD1 agrees at 10 bases. This TCR was recovered from a man older than 75 in good health. The CDR3 DNA is TGCGCCAGCGGAAACCCGCGGGACAGGGGCGATGAGCAGTTCTTC. Protein product: CASGNPRDRGDEQFF.